A selection of T cell receptor beta chains follows, all from one sample in a study of T cell repertoires in cytomegalovirus infection. MiXCR was run by TCRdb on the reads, yielding one entry per CDR3 protein. The sample yields about 890,000 distinct CDR3 sequences, more than 25% seen once. No antigen has been assigned to these receptors. Sequences were derived from cultured CD8+ T cells from PBMCs, sampled from culture after CMV antigen stimulation. The receptors come from a human donor in good health (CMV status not recorded). Some clones in this sample may be carry-over from other donors' samples. Each CDR3 is given with its conserved first and last residue. D genes are given only for firm matches. Some rows mark clone size as missing; the rest say once, few, many or name a class of expanded clone.

clone size,V gene,D gene,J gene,CDR3 DNA,CDR3 protein
few,TRBV7-9,.,TRBJ2-7,TGTGCCAGCACAGGGGGGGTCCGCGAGCAGTACTTC,CASTGGVREQYF
many,TRBV7-2,.,TRBJ2-5,TGTGCCAGCAGCTTAGCGCGAGACCCTCAAGAGACCCAGTACTTC,CASSLARDPQETQYF
once,TRBV6-5,.,TRBJ2-2,TGTGTCAGCAGTCGCAGTCTGGGGCGGGAGCTGTTTTTT,CVSSRSLGRELFF
.,TRBV20-1,.,TRBJ2-2,TGCAGTGCGGGGGGGGGACAGTACACCGGGGAGCTGTTTTTT,CSAGGGQYTGELFF
few,TRBV6-5,.,TRBJ1-1,TGTGCCAGCAGTTACTCTCAGGCTTACACTGAAGCTTTCTTT,CASSYSQAYTEAFF
.,TRBV7-2,.,TRBJ2-3,TGTGCCAGCAGCTTAGCAGGGGCAGGGGTCTTACGCACAGATACGAAGTATTTT,CASSLAGAGVLRTDTKYF
few,TRBV12-3/TRBV12-4,.,TRBJ1-1,TGTGCCAGCACTTTTTCCATCCCTGGGAGGGCAGACACTGAAGCTTTCTTT,CASTFSIPGRADTEAFF
few,TRBV7-9,.,TRBJ1-2,TGTGCCAGCAGCGTACGAGTCAGGGATGGCTACACCTTC,CASSVRVRDGYTF
once,TRBV27,.,TRBJ2-1,TGTGCCAGCAGGACAGGAGGACGAGGTGGGCAGTTCTTC,CASRTGGRGGQFF
.,TRBV7-9,.,TRBJ1-5,TGTGCCAGCAGCGATAGTCGGGACACAAATCAGCCCCAGCATTTT,CASSDSRDTNQPQHF
few,TRBV6-1,.,TRBJ2-2,TGTGCCAGCAGTTGGGACACCCCGCACACCGGGGAGCTGTTTTTT,CASSWDTPHTGELFF
.,TRBV20-1,.,TRBJ1-2,TGCAGTACCTATTCCCCAGGGTCCTATGGCTACACCTTC,CSTYSPGSYGYTF
few,TRBV25-1,TRBD2,TRBJ2-1,TGTGCCAGCAGTAAACTAGCGGGGGGACCAGAAAGCTCCTACAATGAGCAGTTCTTC,CASSKLAGGPESSYNEQFF
many,TRBV7-6,.,TRBJ1-1,TGTGCCAGCAGCTTAGGTCCAGGGGCCAACACTGAAGCTTTCTTT,CASSLGPGANTEAFF
few,TRBV6-5,.,TRBJ1-5,TGTGCCAGCAGCTCATCCCCTTATAGCAATCAGCCCCAGCATTTT,CASSSSPYSNQPQHF
.,TRBV9,.,TRBJ2-2,TGTGCCAGCAGCGTAGGAGAGCTTGACACCGGGGAGCTGTTTTTT,CASSVGELDTGELFF
.,TRBV7-6,.,TRBJ2-1,TGTGCCAGCAGCTTAAACTTGCGGGACAACCAGTTCTTC,CASSLNLRDNQFF
.,TRBV27,.,TRBJ1-6,TGTGCCAGCAGTCCCCTCGGTTCAAATTCACCCCTCCACTTT,CASSPLGSNSPLHF
.,TRBV27,TRBD1,TRBJ1-3,TGTGCCAGCAGTCTGACAGGGGGAAACACCATATATTTT,CASSLTGGNTIYF
.,TRBV10-2,TRBD1,TRBJ1-6,TGCGCCAGCACTAAGAGACAGGGTGAATCACCCCTCCACTTT,CASTKRQGESPLHF
.,TRBV5-6,.,TRBJ1-2,TGTGCCAGCAGCTCCAGGGATGGCTATGGCTACACCTTC,CASSSRDGYGYTF
.,TRBV10-3,TRBD2,TRBJ2-2,TGTGCCACCGTGGGACTAGCGGTTAACACCGGGGAGCTGTTTTTT,CATVGLAVNTGELFF